This T cell receptor beta chain was recovered during a study of blood T cells in healthy people across ages. Points from the study as a whole: The fall in TCR beta diversity per million T cells was roughly linear with age.

There are 13 residues in the CDR3. With regard to this clonotype: No antigen is known for it.

A second about 7 to 11 cycle PCR used barcoded and J-beta primers. TCRdb used MiXCR to reprocess the 5' RACE reads, holding one entry per CDR3 protein. The sample holds 1.6 million or so distinct CDR3 sequences, about 32% seen once. Each donor was a healthy Caucasian individual from Russia, aged about 6 to 100. With each sample, at least 6 micrograms of total RNA were extracted. This chain connects TRBV12-3 or TRBV12-4 to TRBJ2-7; D gene ambiguous. The tail of the sequence fits TRBJ2-5 better, so the J call may be wrong. Sequenced: blood. The clonotype was recovered from a woman in her 30s in good health. The DNA for the CDR3 is TGTGCCAGCAGTTTTTCCCCCCGGGAGACCCAGTACTTC. As protein: CASSFSPRETQYF.